This is a list of T cell receptor beta chains from one sample in a study of shared clonotypes between healthy human individuals. Sequenced by immunoSEQ multiplex PCR; TCRdb stores in-frame clones only, minus some. This table has a few million clones, 85% to 95% appearing once. The sample taken for sequencing was naive CD4+ T cells from PBMCs. The receptor source for this set is a man between 18 and 29 years old in good health. Some clones in this sample may be carry-over from other donors' samples. Each CDR3 is given with its conserved first and last residue. Each record gives: V gene, clone size, J gene, D gene, CDR3 DNA, CDR3 protein. A D gene is named only where the DNA matches it firmly. Clone sizes are given selectively: once, few, many, or a class where the clone is expanded.

TRBV5-4,NA,TRBJ2-3,TRBD1,TGTGCCAGCAGCTTGCCGGGACAGGGCACAGATACGCAGTATTTT,CASSLPGQGTDTQYF
TRBV18,NA,TRBJ2-5,NA,TGTGCCAGCTCACCCGGAGGGACGGAGACCCAGTACTTC,CASSPGGTETQYF
TRBV28,NA,TRBJ2-5,NA,TGTGCCAGCAGCCTACGCGGACAGTTCCAAGAGACCCAGTACTTC,CASSLRGQFQETQYF
TRBV27,NA,TRBJ2-7,NA,TGTGCCACCGCGAGGGCGGGCCTTTACGAGCAGTACTTC,CATARAGLYEQYF
TRBV18,few,TRBJ1-4,NA,TGTGCCAGCTCACCACAATCCGGCACAACTAATGAAAAACTGTTTTTT,CASSPQSGTTNEKLFF
TRBV5-4,NA,TRBJ2-2,NA,TGTGCCAGCAGCTTGGACACCCTTACCGGGGAGCTGTTTTTT,CASSLDTLTGELFF
TRBV12-5,NA,TRBJ2-2,TRBD2,TGTGCTAGTGGTTTAGCCCCCGCTGGGACTAGGAACGGGAACACCGGGGAGCTGTTTTTT,CASGLAPAGTRNGNTGELFF
TRBV19,NA,TRBJ1-2,NA,TGTGCCAGTAGTCCGATAGGTGCCGACCTCCCAAACTATGGCTACACCTTC,CASSPIGADLPNYGYTF
TRBV7-3,NA,TRBJ2-5,NA,TGTGCCAGCAGCTTAACCCGGGACCAAGAGACCCAGTACTTC,CASSLTRDQETQYF
TRBV4-1,NA,TRBJ1-5,NA,TGCGCCAGCAGTCAATGGTCAGGGGATAGACAGCCCCAGCATTTT,CASSQWSGDRQPQHF
TRBV7-3,NA,TRBJ2-5,NA,TGTGCCAGCAGCTTACAAGCCCAAGAGACCCAGTACTTC,CASSLQAQETQYF
TRBV12-1,NA,TRBJ2-1,NA,TGTGCCAGCAGCTTAAGGACAGGGGGCTGTGAGCAGTTCTTC,CASSLRTGGCEQFF
TRBV5-1,once,TRBJ2-7,NA,TGCGCCAGCAGCTTGGGCGGGATCCCCTCCTACGAGCAGTACTTC,CASSLGGIPSYEQYF
TRBV6-8,once,TRBJ2-3,TRBD2,TGTGCCATTCCCCCGGGACTAACTAGAGACACAGATACGCAGTATTTT,CAIPPGLTRDTDTQYF
TRBV5-1,once,TRBJ1-3,NA,TGCGCCAGCAGTTCCCTGCCTGGAAACACCATATATTTT,CASSSLPGNTIYF
TRBV20-1,NA,TRBJ1-1,NA,TGCAGTGCTAGTATTCAGGGTAAAGCTTTCTTT,CSASIQGKAFF
TRBV11-2,NA,TRBJ2-1,NA,TGTGCCAGCAGCCCGGACTCGAGGTGGGGGCATGAGCAGTTCTTC,CASSPDSRWGHEQFF
TRBV6-6,NA,TRBJ2-7,NA,TGTGCCAGCAGTTCAGACAGCTACGAGCAGTACTTC,CASSSDSYEQYF
TRBV6-6,NA,TRBJ2-7,TRBD1,TGTGCCAGCAGCCCCGACAGGGCCGCCTACGAGCAGTACTTC,CASSPDRAAYEQYF
TRBV7-9,NA,TRBJ1-1,NA,TGTGCCAGCAGCTTAAGTTCGGGGGGGTTT,CASSLSSGGF
TRBV9,NA,TRBJ2-6,NA,TGTGCCAGCAGCGTTGGGGGGCTCGCTGGGGCCAACGTCCTGACTTTC,CASSVGGLAGANVLTF
TRBV2,NA,TRBJ1-1,NA,TGTGCCAGCAGTGCTCAGAGCCCGTTGAACACTGAAGCTTTCTTT,CASSAQSPLNTEAFF
TRBV2,NA,TRBJ2-1,NA,TGTGCCAGCAGAGGACTACCGAATGAGCAGTTCTTC,CASRGLPNEQFF
TRBV4-3,NA,TRBJ2-7,NA,TGCGCCAGCAGTCACGCCCCGGGACTCATCTCCTACGAGCAGTACTTC,CASSHAPGLISYEQYF
TRBV5-5,NA,TRBJ1-2,TRBD1,TGTGCCAGCAGCATCGACAGGGGGCGCGGAGGCTACACCTTC,CASSIDRGRGGYTF
TRBV7-2,NA,TRBJ1-3,TRBD1,TGTGCCAGCAGCTCCGGGACAGGGGGAAACACCATATATTTT,CASSSGTGGNTIYF
TRBV5-1,NA,TRBJ2-7,TRBD1,TGCGCCAGCAGCTTCCGGGACAGGGGTTACGAGCAGTACTTC,CASSFRDRGYEQYF
TRBV19,NA,TRBJ1-4,NA,TGTGCCAGTAGTATAGTTAACGGCGAAAAACTGTTTTTT,CASSIVNGEKLFF
TRBV27,NA,TRBJ2-3,TRBD2,TGTGCCAGCATCATAGCGGGGGGAACAGATACGCAGTATTTT,CASIIAGGTDTQYF
TRBV28,NA,TRBJ1-4,NA,TGTGCCAGCAGTTCCCTCAGGGAAAGTAATGAAAAACTGTTTTTT,CASSSLRESNEKLFF
TRBV4-2,few,TRBJ1-1,NA,TGTGCCAGCAGCCAAGATACTTCTGAAGCTTTCTTT,CASSQDTSEAFF
TRBV6-5,NA,TRBJ2-7,TRBD1,TGTGCCAGCAGCCGGACAGGGTACTCCTACGAGCAGTACTTC,CASSRTGYSYEQYF
TRBV9,NA,TRBJ2-2,NA,TGTACCAGCAGCGTAGTGGGGACGGATTGGGGGACCGGGGAGCTGTTTTTT,CTSSVVGTDWGTGELFF
TRBV5-1,NA,TRBJ1-1,NA,TGCGCCAGCAGCTTTCCAGGCGCGGCTGAAGCTTTCTTT,CASSFPGAAEAFF
TRBV7-9,NA,TRBJ2-2,NA,TGTGCCAGCAGCTTAGGAGGAGGGCCGCGAAGTACCGGGGAGCTGTTTTTT,CASSLGGGPRSTGELFF
TRBV27,NA,TRBJ1-5,NA,TGTGCCAGCAGTTCCGAGTTCAGGCCGAATCAGCCCCAGCATTTT,CASSSEFRPNQPQHF
TRBV5-1,NA,TRBJ1-1,TRBD1,TGCGCCAGCAGCTCGGGACAGGGGGACACTGAAGCTTTCTTT,CASSSGQGDTEAFF